This T cell receptor (beta chain) was sequenced during a study of T cells expressing NK-cell markers. On the study more broadly: Obtained from sorted CD3+CD56+NKG2C+, CD3+CD56+NKG2C- and CD3+CD56-NKG2C+ T cells were the TCR beta repertoires.

Study-wide points: Researchers report these clonotypes also headed the CD3+CD56-NKG2C+ fraction in several donors.

The CDR3 extends over 15 amino acids. In germline, CDR1 is MNHEY, CDR2 SVGAGI. For each CDR3 protein, TCRdb gives one entry from its re-call of the 5' RACE reads, without DNA. The listing records 150,000 or so distinct CDR3 sequences. Concerning this clonotype: Its specificity is not known.

The source of this sequence is a woman aged 45-60 years in good health. The chain links TRBV6-5 to TRBJ1-2; TCRdb calls TRBD1, which cannot be checked without DNA. The sequenced sample consisted of blood T cells: a sorted CD56 or NKG2C T cell subset, CD4+ or CD8+ T cells, or bulk PBMC T cells (not recorded which). CDR3 amino acids: CASSLGTGFNYGYTF.